A single sample gave rise to the 7 T cell receptor beta chains below, sequenced in a study of blood T cell repertoires in COVID-19. This table comes from immunoSEQ multiplex PCR, and its TCRdb copy is limited to in-frame clones, with some not included. This sample yields roughly 250,000 clones, of which about nine tenths are seen a single time; approximately 12% belongs to the top ten. Sequencing was done on a sample of peripheral blood. The source of these receptors is a woman aged 30 to 39 with COVID-19, enrolled during active disease.

This chain connects TRBV7-9 to TRBJ1-1; weak D call: TRBD1 (6 bases). The CDR3 is 13 amino acids. The ends were cut back, 6 bases at V and 4 bases at J, with 12 bases in the middle. The germline gives CDR1 SEHNR, CDR2 FQNEAQ (reference sequence). CDR3 sequence (DNA): TGTGCCAGCAGAGGGTCAGGGGTCACTGAAGCTTTCTTT. Translating it yields CASRGSGVTEAFF.

The rearrangement links TRBV6-1 to TRBJ2-7; tentatively, D is TRBD1 (6 bases). This CDR3 comprises 14 residues. Trimming took 3 bases from V and 2 from J, leaving 11 bases between them. CDR1 and CDR2 (germline): MNHNS, SASEGT. CDR3 DNA sequence: TGTGCCAGCAGTGACCAGGGGCTCACCTACGAGCAGTACTTC. Amino acid sequence: CASSDQGLTYEQYF.

Of note for this clone: The same CDR3 also results from other DNA sequences found in this sample. The chain carries TRBV19 and TRBJ2-5; 9 nucleotides agree with TRBD1. V trimming: 3 bases; J trimming: 4 bases; junction bases outside the gene matches: 0. Germline-derived CDR1 and CDR2 are LNHDA and SQIVND (reference sequence). This CDR3 spans 13 amino acids. CDR3: CASSMDRGETQYF. CDR3 bases: TGTGCCAGTAGTATGGACAGGGGAGAGACCCAGTACTTC.

V is TRBV15 and J is TRBJ2-1; D is possibly TRBD2 (6 bases). Germline V gene lookup returns CDR1 LNHNV and CDR2 YYDKDF (reference sequence). Between the trimmed V and J ends, which lost 1 base and 7 bases, there was a span of 20 bases. This CDR3 spans 17 amino acids. The CDR3 DNA follows: TGTGCCACCAGCAGAGCCGACACGTTTATGGGGAGGAATGAGCAGTTCTTC. Residues: CATSRADTFMGRNEQFF. The whole variable domain, remainder taken from reference TRBV15 and TRBJ2-1, is DAMVIQNPRYQVTQFGKPVTLSCSQTLNHNVMYWYQQKSSQAPKLLFHYYDKDFNNEADTPDNFQSRRPNTSFCFLDIRSPGLGDTAMYLCATSRADTFMGRNEQFFGPGTRLTVL.

This sequence joins TRBV12-3 or TRBV12-4 and TRBJ1-2, with D possibly TRBD1 on 6 matching bases. Trimming cost V 3 bases and J 4 bases, with 9 bases left between them. CDR3 length equals 13 residues. The DNA for the CDR3 is TGTGCCAGCAGTTTCGGACAGCTCTATGGCTACACCTTC. This gives the protein CASSFGQLYGYTF.

The chain employs TRBV24-1 and TRBJ2-5; D is unclear. Germline V gene lookup returns CDR1 KGHDR and CDR2 SFDVKD. The germline V and J ends were trimmed by 3 bases and 3 bases, with 10 bases remaining between them. The CDR3 sequence is 14 residues long. Here the CDR3 reads CATSDGTAKETQYF. The CDR3 DNA sequence: TGTGCCACCAGTGATGGTACAGCCAAAGAGACCCAGTACTTC.

This clone was observed a single time. The genes are TRBV30 and TRBJ1-2; D not resolved. CDR3 length: 14 amino acids. Germline CDR1 is GTSNPN and CDR2 is SVGIG (reference sequence). V was pared by 0 bases and J by 0 bases, with 8 bases between. The CDR3 nucleotides are TGTGCCTGGAGTGTACGAGGGACTAACTATGGCTACACCTTC. Translated: CAWSVRGTNYGYTF.